This T cell receptor (beta chain) appears in the sequencing data of a study of blood T cell repertoires in COVID-19. For the study at large: Material from acute and convalescent COVID-19 was sourced from the United States, Italy and Spain.

In the authors' workflow: Amplification of reference gene primers provided the estimated nucleated cell counts. Assay: immunoSEQ multiplex PCR; the TCRdb copy retains only in-frame clones and omits some. The V and J calls and clone size are taken from that table; D and trimming were inferred from the DNA. The sample includes about 85,000 clones, around 93% of them seen just once. This CDR3 comprises 15 residues. Losses at the gene ends were 6 bases for V and 4 bases for J; bases not matched to a gene: 10. The germline gives CDR1 SGHAT, CDR2 FQDESV (reference sequence). This rearrangement joins TRBV11-1 to TRBJ2-3, with 7 bases identical to TRBD1. Sequenced sample: peripheral blood. The receptor was derived from a human donor with active COVID-19. The donor label of this sample is uncertain. CDR3 in amino acids: CASSETGTPPDTQYF. The CDR3 DNA follows: TGTGCCAGCAGTGAGACAGGGACCCCTCCAGATACGCAGTATTTT.